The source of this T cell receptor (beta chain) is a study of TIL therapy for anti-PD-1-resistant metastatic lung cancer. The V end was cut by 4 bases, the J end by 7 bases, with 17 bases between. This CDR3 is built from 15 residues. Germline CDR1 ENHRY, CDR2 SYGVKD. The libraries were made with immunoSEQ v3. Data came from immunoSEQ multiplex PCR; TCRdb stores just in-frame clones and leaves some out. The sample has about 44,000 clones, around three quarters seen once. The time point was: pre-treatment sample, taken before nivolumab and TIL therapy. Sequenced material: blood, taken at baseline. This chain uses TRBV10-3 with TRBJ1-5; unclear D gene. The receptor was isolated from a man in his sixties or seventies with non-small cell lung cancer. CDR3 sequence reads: CAISAGFQDAQPQHF. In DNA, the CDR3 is TGTGCCATCAGTGCTGGGTTTCAGGATGCCCAGCCCCAGCATTTT.